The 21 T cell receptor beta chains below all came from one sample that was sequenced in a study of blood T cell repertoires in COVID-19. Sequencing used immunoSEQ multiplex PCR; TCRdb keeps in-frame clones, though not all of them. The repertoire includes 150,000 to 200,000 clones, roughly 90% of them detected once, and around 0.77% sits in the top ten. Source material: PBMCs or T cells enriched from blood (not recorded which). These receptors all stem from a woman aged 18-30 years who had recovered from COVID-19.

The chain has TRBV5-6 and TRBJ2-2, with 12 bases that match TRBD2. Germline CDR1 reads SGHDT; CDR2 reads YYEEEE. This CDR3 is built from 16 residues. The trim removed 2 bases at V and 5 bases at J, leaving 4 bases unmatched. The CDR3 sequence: CASSFFGTSGTGELFF. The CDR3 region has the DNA TGTGCCAGCAGCTTCTTCGGGACTAGCGGGACCGGGGAGCTGTTTTTT. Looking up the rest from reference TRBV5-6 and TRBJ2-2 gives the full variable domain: DAGVTQSPTHLIKTRGQQVTLRCSPKSGHDTVSWYQQALGQGPQFIFQYYEEEERQRGNFPDRFSGHQFPNYSSELNVNALLLGDSALYLCASSFFGTSGTGELFFGEGSRLTVL.

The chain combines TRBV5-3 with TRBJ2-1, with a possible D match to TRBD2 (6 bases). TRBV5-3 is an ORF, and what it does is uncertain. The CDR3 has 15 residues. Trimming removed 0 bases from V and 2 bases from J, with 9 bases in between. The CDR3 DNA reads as TGTGCCAGAAGCTTGGGGGAGGCCCCCTACAATGAGCAGTTCTTC. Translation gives CARSLGEAPYNEQFF.

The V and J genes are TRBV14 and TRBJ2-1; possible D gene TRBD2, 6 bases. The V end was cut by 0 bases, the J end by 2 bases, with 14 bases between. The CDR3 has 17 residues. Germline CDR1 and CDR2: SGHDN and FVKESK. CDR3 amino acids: CASSQDLATRTYNEQFF. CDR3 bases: TGTGCCAGCAGCCAAGATCTAGCGACTCGAACCTACAATGAGCAGTTCTTC.

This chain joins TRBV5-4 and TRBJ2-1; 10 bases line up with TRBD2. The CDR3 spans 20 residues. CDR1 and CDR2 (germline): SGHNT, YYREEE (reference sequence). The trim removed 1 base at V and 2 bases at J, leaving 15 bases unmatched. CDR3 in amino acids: CASSLRPGHLSGRAYNEQFF. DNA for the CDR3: TGTGCCAGCAGCTTGCGGCCCGGGCACCTCAGCGGGAGGGCCTACAATGAGCAGTTCTTC.

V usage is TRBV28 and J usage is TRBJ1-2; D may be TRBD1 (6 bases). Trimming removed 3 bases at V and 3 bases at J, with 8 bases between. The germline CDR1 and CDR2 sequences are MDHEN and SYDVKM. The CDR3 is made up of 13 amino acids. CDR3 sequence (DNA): TGTGCCAGCAGTTTGCAGGGGCACTATGGCTACACCTTC. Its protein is CASSLQGHYGYTF.

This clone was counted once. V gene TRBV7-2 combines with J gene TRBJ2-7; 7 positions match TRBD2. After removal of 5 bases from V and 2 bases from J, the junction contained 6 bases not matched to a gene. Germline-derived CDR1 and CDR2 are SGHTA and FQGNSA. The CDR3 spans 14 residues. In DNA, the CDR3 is TGTGCCAGCAGCCGGGGAGGGTCAGCCTACGAGCAGTACTTC. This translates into CASSRGGSAYEQYF.

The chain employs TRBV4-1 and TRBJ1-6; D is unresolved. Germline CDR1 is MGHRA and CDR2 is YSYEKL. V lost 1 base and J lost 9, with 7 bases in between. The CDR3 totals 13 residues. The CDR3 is CASSQGLRSPLHF. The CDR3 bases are TGCGCCAGCAGCCAAGGGCTTCGTTCACCCCTCCACTTT.

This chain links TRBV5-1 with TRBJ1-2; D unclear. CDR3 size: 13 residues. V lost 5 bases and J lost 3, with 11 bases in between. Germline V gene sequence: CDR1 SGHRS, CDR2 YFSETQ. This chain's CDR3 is CASSRGGDYGYTF. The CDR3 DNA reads TGCGCCAGCAGTCGGGGTGGGGACTATGGCTACACCTTC.

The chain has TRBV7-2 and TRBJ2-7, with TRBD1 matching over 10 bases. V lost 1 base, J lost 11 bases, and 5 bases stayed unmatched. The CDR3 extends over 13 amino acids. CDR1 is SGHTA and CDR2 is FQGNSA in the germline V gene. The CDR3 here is CASSLETGGGKYF. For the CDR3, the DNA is TGTGCCAGCAGCTTAGAGACAGGGGGCGGAAAGTACTTC. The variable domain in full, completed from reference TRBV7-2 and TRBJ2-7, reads GAGVSQSPSNKVTEKGKDVELRCDPISGHTALYWYRQSLGQGLEFLIYFQGNSAPDKSGLPSDRFSAERTGGSVSTLTIQRTQQEDSAVYLCASSLETGGGKYFGPGTRLTVT.

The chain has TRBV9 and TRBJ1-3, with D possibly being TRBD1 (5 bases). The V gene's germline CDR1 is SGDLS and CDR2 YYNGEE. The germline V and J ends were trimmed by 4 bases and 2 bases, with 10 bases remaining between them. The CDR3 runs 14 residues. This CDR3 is CASSFPGAGNTIYF. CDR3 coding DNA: TGTGCCAGCAGCTTCCCGGGGGCTGGAAACACCATATATTTT.

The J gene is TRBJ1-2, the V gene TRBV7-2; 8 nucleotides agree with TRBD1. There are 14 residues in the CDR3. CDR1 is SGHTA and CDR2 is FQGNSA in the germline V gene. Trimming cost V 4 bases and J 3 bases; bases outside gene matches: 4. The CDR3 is CASSSMTGDYGYTF. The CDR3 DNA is TGTGCCAGCAGCTCTATGACAGGGGACTATGGCTACACCTTC.

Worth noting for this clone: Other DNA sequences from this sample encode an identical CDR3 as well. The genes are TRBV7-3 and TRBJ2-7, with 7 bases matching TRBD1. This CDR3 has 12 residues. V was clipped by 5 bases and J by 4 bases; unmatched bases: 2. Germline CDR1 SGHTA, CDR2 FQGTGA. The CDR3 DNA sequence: TGTGCCAGCAGCCCAGGGGGTTACGAGCAGTACTTC. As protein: CASSPGGYEQYF.

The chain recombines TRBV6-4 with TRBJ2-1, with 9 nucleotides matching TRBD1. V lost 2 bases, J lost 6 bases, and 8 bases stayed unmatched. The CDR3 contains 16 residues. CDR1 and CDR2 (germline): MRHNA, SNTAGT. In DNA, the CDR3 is TGTGCCAGCAGTGACGACGTGGGACAGGGTGTCAATGAGCAGTTCTTC. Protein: CASSDDVGQGVNEQFF.

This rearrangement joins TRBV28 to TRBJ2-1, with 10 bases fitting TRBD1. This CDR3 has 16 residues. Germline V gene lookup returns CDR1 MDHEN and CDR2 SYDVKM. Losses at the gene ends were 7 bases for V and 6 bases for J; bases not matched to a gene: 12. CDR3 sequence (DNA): TGTGCCAGCACGGGAGCCGGGACAGGGGTGGCCAATGAGCAGTTCTTC. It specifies CASTGAGTGVANEQFF.

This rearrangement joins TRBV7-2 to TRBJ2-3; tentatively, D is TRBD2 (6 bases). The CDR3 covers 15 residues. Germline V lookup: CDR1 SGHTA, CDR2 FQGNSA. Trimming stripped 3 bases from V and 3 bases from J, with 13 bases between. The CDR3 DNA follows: TGTGCCAGCAGCTTGGACTACATCTCAACAGATACGCAGTATTTT. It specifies CASSLDYISTDTQYF.

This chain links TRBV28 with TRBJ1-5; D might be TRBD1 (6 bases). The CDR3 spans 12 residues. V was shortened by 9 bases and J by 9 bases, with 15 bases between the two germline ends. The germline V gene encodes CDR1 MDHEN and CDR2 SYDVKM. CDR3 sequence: CASRQVFRPQHF. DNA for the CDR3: TGTGCCAGTAGACAGGTTTTTCGGCCCCAGCATTTT.

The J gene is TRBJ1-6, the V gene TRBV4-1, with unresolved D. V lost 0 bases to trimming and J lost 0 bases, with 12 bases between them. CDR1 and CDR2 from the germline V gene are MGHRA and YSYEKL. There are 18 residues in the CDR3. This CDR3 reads CASSQDPIGSSYNSPLHF. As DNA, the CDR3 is TGCGCCAGCAGCCAAGACCCCATTGGTAGCTCCTATAATTCACCCCTCCACTTT.

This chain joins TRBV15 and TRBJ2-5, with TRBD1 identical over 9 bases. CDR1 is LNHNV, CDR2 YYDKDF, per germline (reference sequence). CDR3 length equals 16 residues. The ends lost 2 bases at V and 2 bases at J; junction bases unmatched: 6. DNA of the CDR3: TGTGCCACCAGCAGAACCGGGACAGGGATACAAGAGACCCAGTACTTC. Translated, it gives CATSRTGTGIQETQYF.

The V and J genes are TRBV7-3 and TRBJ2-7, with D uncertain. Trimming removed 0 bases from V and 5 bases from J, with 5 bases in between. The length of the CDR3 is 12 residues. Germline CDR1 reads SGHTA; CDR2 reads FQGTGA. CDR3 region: CASSLTGDEQYF. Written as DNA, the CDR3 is TGTGCCAGCAGCTTAACGGGCGACGAGCAGTACTTC.

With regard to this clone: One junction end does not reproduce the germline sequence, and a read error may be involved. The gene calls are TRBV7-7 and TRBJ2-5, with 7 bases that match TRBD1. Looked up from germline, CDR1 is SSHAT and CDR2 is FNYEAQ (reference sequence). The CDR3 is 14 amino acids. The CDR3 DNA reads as TGTGCTAGCAGCTCCAGGACAGGAAAAGAGACCCAGTACTTC. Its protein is CASSSRTGKETQYF.

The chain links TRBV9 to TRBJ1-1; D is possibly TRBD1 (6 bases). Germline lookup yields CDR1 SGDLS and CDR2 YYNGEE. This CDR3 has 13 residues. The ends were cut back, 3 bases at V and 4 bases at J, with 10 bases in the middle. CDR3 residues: CASSGTVSTEAFF. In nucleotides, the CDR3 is TGTGCCAGCAGCGGGACAGTCAGCACTGAAGCTTTCTTT.